The 23 T cell receptor beta chains given below trace back to one sample, sequenced in a study of response to subunit inactivated influenza vaccine. Using its own MiXCR run on the RT-PCR reads, TCRdb lists one record per CDR3 protein. The sample has roughly 650,000 distinct CDR3 sequences; about a sixth are singletons. The starting material was PBMCs from blood, obtained approximately 12 days after vaccination. These receptors were taken from a man in his fifties who received an inactivated influenza vaccine.

This clonotype was detected ten times or more. This chain links TRBV3-1 with TRBJ2-1, with D tentatively TRBD1 (5 bases). This CDR3 is 16 amino acids long. V shed 5 bases and J shed 4 bases, with 18 bases lying between them. Germline V gene lookup returns CDR1 LGHDT and CDR2 YNNKEL (reference sequence). The CDR3 here is CASSSTQRTLYNEQFF. The CDR3 bases are TGTGCCAGCAGCTCAACTCAAAGGACACTGTACAATGAGCAGTTCTTC.

V is TRBV7-9 and J is TRBJ1-1, with D perhaps matching TRBD1 (6 bases). Germline CDR1 SEHNR, CDR2 FQNEAQ (reference sequence). CDR3 size: 13 residues. V lost 6 bases to trimming and J lost 3 bases, with 11 bases between them. The CDR3 region is CASRLGGYTEAFF. The CDR3 bases are TGTGCCAGCAGATTGGGGGGCTACACTGAAGCTTTCTTT.

The V and J genes are TRBV7-6 and TRBJ2-1; D assignment may be TRBD1 or TRBD2 (5 bases each). The CDR3 spans 18 residues. The V end lost 5 bases, the J end lost 5 bases, and 25 bases lay between the germline ends. Germline CDR1 and CDR2: SGHVS and FNYEAQ. CDR3 bases: TGTGCCAGCAGCCCTACAAGGGGCGTGGGAGCCCTCAACAATGAGCAGTTCTTC. Translating gives CASSPTRGVGALNNEQFF.

The rearrangement links TRBV5-6 to TRBJ1-2; D perhaps matches TRBD1 (5 bases). Trimming removed 3 bases from V and 3 bases from J, with 12 bases in between. This CDR3 is 14 amino acids long. Germline V CDR1 and CDR2: SGHDT, YYEEEE. The CDR3 DNA is TGTGCCAGCAGCTCAGGGCTCCGGGACTATGGCTACACCTTC. Its translation is CASSSGLRDYGYTF.

The gene calls are TRBV20-1 and TRBJ2-4; 9 bases match TRBD2. Trimming cost V 3 bases and J 7 bases; bases outside gene matches: 13. The CDR3 loop spans 16 amino acids. Per the germline V gene, CDR1 is DFQATT and CDR2 is SNEGSKA (reference sequence). The chain's CDR3 is CSASLAGMVSGNIQYF. CDR3 DNA sequence: TGCAGTGCTAGCCTAGCGGGGATGGTGTCAGGGAACATTCAGTACTTC.

There are many counts of this clonotype. The V call is TRBV4-2, the J call TRBJ2-1; TRBD1 might be the D (5 bases). The germline V and J ends were trimmed by 2 bases and 5 bases, with 10 bases remaining between them. The CDR3 extends over 14 amino acids. Germline assignment: CDR1 LGHNA and CDR2 YNFKEQ. CDR3 in DNA: TGTGCCAGCAGCCAATCAGGGCCCGACAATGAGCAGTTCTTC. Its translation is CASSQSGPDNEQFF.

This clonotype was observed a handful of times. CDR3 residues: CASSALRWGEQYF. The CDR3 DNA sequence: TGTGCCAGCAGCGCCCTGCGATGGGGCGAGCAGTACTTC. The rearrangement uses TRBV9 and TRBJ2-7; D unclear. The CDR3 runs to 13 residues. The V end was cut by 3 bases, the J end by 6 bases, with 13 bases between. The germline V gene has CDR1 SGDLS and CDR2 YYNGEE.

The sample holds a few counts of this clonotype. The chain recombines TRBV5-1 with TRBJ2-3; 8 nucleotides align to TRBD1. This CDR3 is 13 amino acids long. V lost 5 bases, J lost 2 bases, and 1 base stayed unmatched. Germline V gives CDR1 SGHRS, CDR2 YFSETQ. Here the CDR3 DNA reads TGCGCCAGCAGTCAGGGGGCCACAGATACGCAGTATTTT. It yields the protein CASSQGATDTQYF.

The chain recombines TRBV7-8 with TRBJ2-7; D might be TRBD1 (5 bases). V dropped 3 bases and J dropped 3 bases, with 15 bases sitting between them. This CDR3 comprises 15 residues. Germline V CDR1 and CDR2: SGHVS, FQNEAQ. CDR3 in amino acids: CASSFGQGRFYEQYF. The CDR3 DNA is TGTGCCAGCAGCTTTGGGCAGGGTCGATTCTACGAGCAGTACTTC.

In this sample, this clonotype turned up a few times. The genes are TRBV28 and TRBJ2-5; TRBD1 agrees at 10 bases. The J segment lost 0 bases and the V segment lost 4 bases, leaving 14 bases of the junction unmatched. The CDR3 is 19 amino acids. The germline V gene has CDR1 MDHEN and CDR2 SYDVKM. CDR3 in amino acids: CASSSGGIFGTGDQETQYF. The DNA of the CDR3 is TGTGCCAGCAGTTCGGGCGGGATATTCGGGACAGGGGACCAAGAGACCCAGTACTTC.

V gene TRBV7-2 combines with J gene TRBJ2-1; possibly TRBD2 for D (5 bases). Germline V gene data show CDR1 as SGHTA and CDR2 as FQGNSA. The CDR3 totals 13 residues. V lost 5 bases, J lost 5 bases, and 10 bases lay in between. In nucleotides, the CDR3 is TGTGCCAGCAGCACGGCGCGGGACAATGAGCAGTTCTTC. Translating it yields CASSTARDNEQFF.

This clonotype was seen only a few times. The chain couples TRBV7-9 to TRBJ2-7; 14 positions match TRBD2. V trimming: 4 bases; J trimming: 6 bases; junction bases outside the gene matches: 8. Germline V CDR1 and CDR2: SEHNR, FQNEAQ (reference sequence). The CDR3 runs 16 residues. The CDR3 bases are TGTGCCAGCAGCTCGGGACTAGCGGGGGAATACTTCGAGCAGTACTTC. This sequence encodes CASSSGLAGEYFEQYF. The variable domain in full, completed from reference TRBV7-9 and TRBJ2-7, reads DTGVSQNPRHKITKRGQNVTFRCDPISEHNRLYWYRQTLGQGPEFLTYFQNEAQLEKSRLLSDRFSAERPKGSFSTLEIQRTEQGDSAMYLCASSSGLAGEYFEQYFGPGTRLTVT.

In this sample, this clonotype turned up many times. J is TRBJ2-3 and V is TRBV20-1; 10 nucleotides match TRBD2. Per germline, CDR1 DFQATT and CDR2 SNEGSKA (reference sequence). The V segment lost 4 bases and the J segment 2 bases; nucleotides outside the gene matches: 9. The length of the CDR3 is 16 residues. The chain's CDR3 is CSAKVSGLAYTDTQYF. The CDR3 nucleotides read TGCAGTGCTAAGGTTTCGGGACTAGCGTACACAGATACGCAGTATTTT.

This clonotype was seen only a few times. The rearrangement uses TRBV5-4 and TRBJ2-1, with D perhaps TRBD2 (6 bases). There are 14 residues in the CDR3. The ends were cut back, 0 bases at V and 5 bases at J, with 9 bases in the middle. CDR1 is SGHNT and CDR2 is YYREEE in the germline V gene (reference sequence). CDR3 nucleotides: TGTGCCAGCAGCTTGGCAGGGACTGACAATGAGCAGTTCTTC. Translated, it gives CASSLAGTDNEQFF.

The gene calls are TRBV28 and TRBJ2-1; 9 bases agree with TRBD2. CDR1 is MDHEN and CDR2 is SYDVKM in the germline V gene. V lost 7 bases to trimming and J lost 4 bases; unmatched junction nucleotides: 8. This CDR3 comprises 15 residues. This CDR3 is CASTSYAGGYNEQFF. CDR3 in DNA: TGTGCCAGCACGAGTTATGCGGGAGGGTACAATGAGCAGTTCTTC.

The sample holds a few counts of this clonotype. The genes are TRBV6-2 or TRBV6-3 and TRBJ2-6, with TRBD1 identical over 7 bases. V dropped 4 bases and J dropped 2; count of bases not matched to a gene: 8. This CDR3 contains 17 residues. Germline V gene lookup returns CDR1 MNHEY and CDR2 SVGEGT. DNA of the CDR3: TGTGCCAGCAGTTTGGACAGGTCTTTGGCTGGGGCCAACGTCCTGACTTTC. It specifies CASSLDRSLAGANVLTF.

This clonotype came up many times. At one boundary the junction diverges from the germline segment, which might be a read error. The chain couples TRBV5-1 to TRBJ1-1, with a possible D match to TRBD1 (6 bases). The CDR3 loop spans 14 amino acids. Germline CDR1 SGHRS, CDR2 YFSETQ. The CDR3 protein is CASSLQGMNTEAFF. The CDR3 region has the DNA TGTGCCAGCAGTTTACAGGGCATGAACACTGAAGCTTTCTTT.

This clonotype was seen ten or more times. The chain has TRBV7-9 and TRBJ2-7, with D possibly TRBD1 on 6 matching bases. Trimming removed 1 base at V and 7 bases at J, with 14 bases between. The length of the CDR3 is 14 residues. Germline CDR1 reads SEHNR; CDR2 reads FQNEAQ (reference sequence). In DNA, the CDR3 is TGTGCCAGCAGCTTAGTAGGCCCAGGGGAAGAGCAGTACTTC. Amino acids: CASSLVGPGEEQYF.

A few counts support this clonotype. The chain employs TRBV6-5 and TRBJ2-7, with D hard to call. The V gene's germline CDR1 is MNHEY and CDR2 SVGAGI. This CDR3 spans 11 amino acids. V shed 10 bases and J shed 5 bases, with 12 bases lying between them. The DNA of the CDR3 is TGTGCCACCTTGTACGTCAACGAGCAGTACTTC. Protein: CATLYVNEQYF.

The chain couples TRBV6-5 to TRBJ2-5, with D perhaps matching TRBD1 or TRBD2 (5 bases each). V lost 5 bases and J 7 bases, leaving 11 bases between the germline ends. The CDR3 has 12 amino acids. CDR1 is MNHEY and CDR2 is SVGAGI in the germline V gene. The CDR3 loop is CASSGAEGTQYF. CDR3 coding DNA: TGTGCCAGCAGTGGGGCCGAGGGGACCCAGTACTTC.

This clonotype was counted many times. The V and J genes are TRBV7-2 and TRBJ2-1, with TRBD1 as a possible D gene (5 bases). Germline V gene lookup returns CDR1 SGHTA and CDR2 FQGNSA. This CDR3 has 14 amino acids. Trimming shortened V by 5 bases and J by 11 bases, and 19 bases separated the two germline ends. CDR3 nucleotides: TGTGCCAGCAGCCTCAGTAATACAGGATCCCAGCAGTTCTTC. Its protein is CASSLSNTGSQQFF.

In its sample, this clonotype was seen a few times. The gene calls are TRBV7-9 and TRBJ1-3, with unresolved D. The germline V gene has CDR1 SEHNR and CDR2 FQNEAQ (reference sequence). CDR3 length: 15 residues. The V and J ends lost 7 bases and 2 bases respectively, with 15 bases between them. The CDR3 protein is CASTWSSSPGNTIYF. The CDR3 coding sequence is TGTGCCAGCACCTGGTCCTCCTCTCCTGGAAACACCATATATTTT.

This clonotype has only a few counts. The genes are TRBV20-1 and TRBJ1-2; D is unclear. The CDR3 sequence is 13 residues long. Germline V lookup: CDR1 DFQATT, CDR2 SNEGSKA (reference sequence). The germline V and J ends were trimmed by 3 bases and 1 base, with 9 bases remaining between them. Here the CDR3 reads CSASPRINYGYTF. Here the CDR3 DNA reads TGCAGTGCTAGTCCCCGAATTAACTATGGCTACACCTTC.